The T cell receptor beta chain described here comes from a study of cytomegalovirus exposure and HLA in healthy donors. This clone is a singleton in its sample. Primers: 60 Vbeta forward and 13 Jbeta reverse. Clones were sequenced by immunoSEQ multiplex PCR, and TCRdb holds only the in-frame ones, with some missing. The sample has approximately 180,000 clones; approximately 84% are singletons. The CDR3 covers 15 residues. Germline CDR1 is PRHDT and CDR2 is FYEKMQ (reference sequence). Trimming removed 5 bases at V and 4 bases at J, with 18 bases between. The rearrangement joins TRBV13 to TRBJ2-7; a possible D gene is TRBD1 (5 bases). The sample consisted of PBMCs. This clonotype originated in a girl in the first two years of life in good health and CMV-seronegative. The CDR3 region has the DNA TGTGCCAGCAGCCCAGGGATCTCGGTCCTATACGAGCAGTACTTC. Encoded protein: CASSPGISVLYEQYF.